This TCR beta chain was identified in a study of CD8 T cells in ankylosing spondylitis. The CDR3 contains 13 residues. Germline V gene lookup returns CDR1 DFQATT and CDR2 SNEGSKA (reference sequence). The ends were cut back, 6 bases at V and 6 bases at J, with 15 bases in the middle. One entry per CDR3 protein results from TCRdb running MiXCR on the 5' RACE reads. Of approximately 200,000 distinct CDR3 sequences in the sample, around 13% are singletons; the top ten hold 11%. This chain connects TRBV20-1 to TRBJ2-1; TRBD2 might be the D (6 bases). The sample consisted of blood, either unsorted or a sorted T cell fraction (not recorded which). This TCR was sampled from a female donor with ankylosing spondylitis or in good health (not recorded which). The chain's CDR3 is CSARDSPFNEQFF. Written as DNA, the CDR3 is TGCAGTGCACGGGACTCTCCTTTCAATGAGCAGTTCTTC.